These 29 T cell receptor beta chains were sequenced from one sample in a study of post-analysis software for immune sequencing data. Each TCR beta cDNA library carried unique molecular identifiers. TCRdb redid the calling of the PCR reads with MiXCR, one entry per CDR3 protein. This table holds about 540,000 distinct CDR3 sequences, roughly 34% found once. General observations from the study: TRBV5-6, TRBV5-1 and TRBV20-1 were among several TRBV segments more frequent in patients than controls.

No cognate antigen is known for these TCRs. The sequenced sample was blood. The receptors originated from a girl aged 2 to 17 with multiple sclerosis.

The V call is TRBV28, the J call TRBJ1-1, with D tentatively TRBD1 (6 bases). Per germline, CDR1 MDHEN and CDR2 SYDVKM. V lost 6 bases and J lost 5, with 22 bases in between. The CDR3 is 16 amino acids. CDR3 protein: CASRYDRSLGVTEAFF. The CDR3 bases are TGTGCCAGCAGGTACGACAGGTCCTTGGGTGTGACTGAAGCTTTCTTT.

The V and J genes are TRBV19 and TRBJ2-7; 7 nucleotides line up with TRBD1. Germline lookup yields CDR1 LNHDA and CDR2 SQIVND (reference sequence). V lost 5 bases, J lost 2 bases, and 3 bases stayed unmatched. The CDR3 length is 13 residues. The CDR3 DNA reads as TGTGCCAGTAGTGATCAGGGGGCCTACGAGCAGTACTTC. This gives the protein CASSDQGAYEQYF.

This clonotype was counted a few times. J is TRBJ1-2 and V is TRBV20-1; possible D gene TRBD1, 5 bases. Germline values: CDR1 DFQATT, CDR2 SNEGSKA (reference sequence). V was pared by 3 bases and J by 2 bases, with 10 bases between. The CDR3 is 13 amino acids. The CDR3 region has the DNA TGCAGTGCTAGGACGACAGCGAACTATGGCTACACCTTC. Amino acids: CSARTTANYGYTF.

This sequence joins TRBV4-1 and TRBJ2-1; D unclear. Trimming removed 4 bases at V and 9 bases at J, with 10 bases between. The CDR3 length is 12 residues. Germline values: CDR1 MGHRA, CDR2 YSYEKL. The CDR3 bases are TGCGCCAGCAGCCCCTACTCGGGTGAGCAGTTCTTC. Amino acid sequence: CASSPYSGEQFF.

This rearrangement joins TRBV20-1 to TRBJ1-5; D is ambiguous. The CDR3 is 14 amino acids. V was cut by 4 bases and J by 5 bases, with 15 bases left in between. CDR1 DFQATT and CDR2 SNEGSKA come from the germline V gene (reference sequence). The CDR3 is CSAIRAQSDQPQHF. As DNA, the CDR3 is TGCAGTGCTATCCGGGCACAGTCTGATCAGCCCCAGCATTTT.

This sequence joins TRBV27 and TRBJ1-1; D possibly corresponds to TRBD1 (5 bases). Germline assignment: CDR1 MNHEY and CDR2 SMNVEV (reference sequence). This CDR3 contains 12 residues. The V gene lost 8 bases and the J gene lost 2 bases, with 9 bases spanning the gap. CDR3 residues: CASRDSNTEAFF. The CDR3 DNA reads TGTGCCAGCCGCGACAGTAACACTGAAGCTTTCTTT.

The chain carries TRBV6-1 and TRBJ2-7; tentatively, D is TRBD2 (5 bases). Germline loops: CDR1 MNHNS, CDR2 SASEGT. V shed 2 bases and J shed 2 bases, with 13 bases lying between them. The CDR3 contains 15 residues. The CDR3 loop reads CASSEYTGETYEQYF. For the CDR3, the DNA is TGTGCCAGCAGTGAATACACCGGGGAAACCTACGAGCAGTACTTC.

Turning to this clonotype: One end of the junction is discordant with germline, which a read error may explain. V and J are TRBV5-1 and TRBJ1-2, with 7 bases fitting TRBD1. CDR1 SGHRS and CDR2 YFSETQ come from the germline V gene. The CDR3 is 16 amino acids. This CDR3 reads CASSFGQAITNCGYTF. The CDR3 nucleotides read TGCGCCAGCAGCTTTGGACAGGCGATTACTAACTGTGGCTACACCTTC.

The chain uses TRBV13 and TRBJ2-5; a possible D gene is TRBD1 (6 bases). V was clipped by 1 base and J by 5 bases, with 14 bases between them. There are 15 residues in the CDR3. Per the germline V gene, CDR1 is PRHDT and CDR2 is FYEKMQ (reference sequence). The CDR3 DNA reads TGTGCCAGCAGCTTAGCCACGAAGGGGGACGAGACCCAGTACTTC. Translated: CASSLATKGDETQYF. The full variable domain, its missing parts supplied by reference TRBV13 and TRBJ2-5, is AAGVIQSPRHLIKEKRETATLKCYPIPRHDTVYWYQQGPGQDPQFLISFYEKMQSDKGSIPDRFSAQQFSDYHSELNMSSLELGDSALYFCASSLATKGDETQYFGPGTRLLVL.

V is TRBV10-1 and J is TRBJ2-1, with TRBD2 matching 12 bases. V dropped 4 bases and J dropped 5; count of bases not matched to a gene: 3. The CDR3 runs 15 residues. Per the germline V gene, CDR1 is WNHNN and CDR2 is SYGVQD (reference sequence). CDR3 coding DNA: TGCGCCAGCAGTGCCAGGACTAGCGGGAACAATGAGCAGTTCTTC. Its protein is CASSARTSGNNEQFF.

CDR3: CAARGTVNSPLHF. In DNA form, the CDR3 reads TGTGCCGCCCGGGGGACAGTCAATTCACCCCTCCACTTT. This chain links TRBV25-1 with TRBJ1-6; TRBD1 agrees at 7 bases. CDR3 length equals 13 residues. CDR1 is MGHDK and CDR2 is SYGVNS in the germline V gene. Trimming cost V 11 bases and J 7 bases; bases outside gene matches: 8. The entire variable domain, with the rest obtained from reference TRBV25-1 and TRBJ1-6, is as follows: EADIYQTPRYLVIGTGKKITLECSQTMGHDKMYWYQQDPGMELHLIHYSYGVNSTEKGDLSSESTVSRIRTEHFPLTLESARPSHTSQYLCAARGTVNSPLHFGNGTRLTVT.

This clonotype showed up just a few times. The gene calls are TRBV10-3 and TRBJ2-1; D is perhaps TRBD2 (6 bases). The ends were cut back, 11 bases at V and 7 bases at J, with 21 bases in the middle. The CDR3 contains 14 residues. Germline V gene data show CDR1 as ENHRY and CDR2 as SYGVKD. The CDR3, as DNA: TGTGCCTCACGACCAGGGACTGATGGGAATGAGCAGTTCTTC. It encodes CASRPGTDGNEQFF.

The rearrangement uses TRBV10-3 and TRBJ1-6; no firm D call. This CDR3 has 13 residues. Germline V gene sequence: CDR1 ENHRY, CDR2 SYGVKD. Trimming removed 8 bases from V and 8 bases from J, with 13 bases in between. CDR3 sequence reads: CAIGLGNHSPLHF. The CDR3 DNA reads as TGTGCCATCGGTCTAGGCAACCATTCACCCCTCCACTTT.

This clonotype was detected only a few times. This chain uses TRBV6-6 with TRBJ1-1, with D maybe TRBD1 (5 bases). The CDR3 is 13 residues long. From germline, CDR1 is MNHNY and CDR2 SVGAGI (reference sequence). The V end was cut by 9 bases, the J end by 1 base, with 12 bases between. Here the CDR3 reads CASGTRGNTEAFF. CDR3 nucleotide sequence: TGTGCCAGTGGGACGAGGGGGAACACTGAAGCTTTCTTT.

This clonotype showed up just a few times. V usage is TRBV6-1 and J usage is TRBJ1-2; D is unclear. Germline CDR1 reads MNHNS; CDR2 reads SASEGT. The CDR3 extends over 11 amino acids. Trimming took 7 bases from V and 1 from J, leaving 4 bases between them. In nucleotides, the CDR3 is TGTGCCAGCAATGGTAACTATGGCTACACCTTC. Translation gives CASNGNYGYTF.

This clonotype was counted between two and nine times. CDR3 region: CASRSSPGLTQYF. For the CDR3, the DNA is TGTGCCAGCAGGTCTAGCCCGGGGTTGACCCAGTACTTC. The genes are TRBV6-1 and TRBJ2-5; tentatively, D is TRBD2 (5 bases). Trimming cost V 6 bases and J 7 bases, with 15 bases left between them. CDR1 MNHNS and CDR2 SASEGT come from the germline V gene. The CDR3 covers 13 residues.

V gene TRBV5-1 combines with J gene TRBJ2-5; D is ambiguous. The V end was cut by 0 bases, the J end by 1 base, with 10 bases between. CDR3 size: 15 residues. CDR1 and CDR2 from the germline V gene are SGHRS and YFSETQ. In nucleotides, the CDR3 is TGCGCCAGCAGCTTGGCAGGAGCGCCCCAAGAGACCCAGTACTTC. Its protein is CASSLAGAPQETQYF.

This clonotype was seen more than once but under ten times. The J gene is TRBJ2-5, the V gene TRBV12-3 or TRBV12-4; D ambiguous. V dropped 2 bases and J dropped 0 bases, with 7 bases sitting between them. The CDR3 contains 14 residues. This CDR3 is CASSLLGYQETQYF. Written as DNA, the CDR3 is TGTGCCAGCAGTTTATTGGGTTACCAAGAGACCCAGTACTTC.

This clonotype was found a few times. This chain connects TRBV11-2 to TRBJ2-5, with TRBD2 identical over 8 bases. With 3 bases clipped from V and 1 base from J, the junction kept 13 bases outside the gene matches. The CDR3 is made up of 18 amino acids. The germline gives CDR1 SGHAT, CDR2 FQNNGV. CDR3 DNA: TGTGCCAGCAGCTTCCCCTGGGGTAGCGGGGTTACCCAAGAGACCCAGTACTTC. Its translation is CASSFPWGSGVTQETQYF.

This clonotype was detected a few times. The chain recombines TRBV7-3 with TRBJ2-1; 7 bases are shared with TRBD2. The germline V gene encodes CDR1 SGHTA and CDR2 FQGTGA. Trimming took 1 base from V and 5 from J; bases not matched to a gene: 5. The CDR3 totals 15 residues. The CDR3: CASSLIAGDHNEQFF. CDR3 coding DNA: TGTGCCAGCAGCTTAATTGCGGGGGACCACAATGAGCAGTTCTTC.

This clonotype came up many times. The rearrangement joins TRBV4-1 to TRBJ1-2, with 7 bases identical to TRBD1. Losses at the gene ends were 0 bases for V and 5 bases for J; bases not matched to a gene: 6. The CDR3 is made up of 15 amino acids. From germline, CDR1 is MGHRA and CDR2 YSYEKL. CDR3 bases: TGCGCCAGCAGCCAAGATAGTGGACAGGATTATGGCTACACCTTC. This translates into CASSQDSGQDYGYTF.

This clonotype was observed at least ten times. The V gene is TRBV12-3 or TRBV12-4, the J gene TRBJ1-5, with no clear D. The ends were cut back, 6 bases at V and 0 bases at J, with 9 bases in the middle. The CDR3 covers 14 residues. In nucleotides, the CDR3 is TGTGCCAGCAGCTTAACGGGTAGCAATCAGCCCCAGCATTTT. Its protein is CASSLTGSNQPQHF.

CDR3 residues: CASSFFDRAYEQYF. The CDR3 DNA reads TGTGCCAGCAGTTTTTTCGACAGAGCCTACGAGCAGTACTTC. The V and J genes are TRBV5-6 and TRBJ2-7; possibly TRBD1 for D (5 bases). Germline values: CDR1 SGHDT, CDR2 YYEEEE. The CDR3 is 14 amino acids. V shed 5 bases and J shed 2 bases, with 14 bases lying between them. Based on the CDR3 plus reference TRBV5-6 and TRBJ2-7, the full variable domain is DAGVTQSPTHLIKTRGQQVTLRCSPKSGHDTVSWYQQALGQGPQFIFQYYEEEERQRGNFPDRFSGHQFPNYSSELNVNALLLGDSALYLCASSFFDRAYEQYFGPGTRLTVT.

V is TRBV6-5 and J is TRBJ1-2; D gene uncertain. The CDR3 extends over 14 amino acids. Germline V gene data show CDR1 as MNHEY and CDR2 as SVGAGI. V was clipped by 0 bases and J by 5 bases, with 10 bases between them. CDR3 in amino acids: CASSYSLQRYGYTF. In DNA form, the CDR3 reads TGTGCCAGCAGTTACTCGTTACAGCGATATGGCTACACCTTC.

This clonotype was detected a few times. This sequence joins TRBV12-3 or TRBV12-4 and TRBJ1-1; D gene ambiguous. The CDR3 runs to 14 residues. Trimming stripped 2 bases from V and 4 bases from J, with 11 bases between. The CDR3 DNA follows: TGTGCCAGCAGTTTAAACACCAGACTCACTGAAGCTTTCTTT. It encodes CASSLNTRLTEAFF.

The rearrangement uses TRBV7-2 and TRBJ1-4, with 7 bases matching TRBD1. In germline, CDR1 is SGHTA, CDR2 FQGNSA. V lost 5 bases, J lost 8 bases, and 5 bases stayed unmatched. The CDR3 has 13 residues. As DNA, the CDR3 is TGTGCCAGCAGCCCCGACAGGGACGAAAAACTGTTTTTT. Protein: CASSPDRDEKLFF. Variable domain in full (rest from reference TRBV7-2 and TRBJ1-4): GAGVSQSPSNKVTEKGKDVELRCDPISGHTALYWYRQSLGQGLEFLIYFQGNSAPDKSGLPSDRFSAERTGGSVSTLTIQRTQQEDSAVYLCASSPDRDEKLFFGSGTQLSVL.

V is TRBV7-2 and J is TRBJ2-1; no firm D call. Trimming pared 2 bases from V and 5 bases from J, leaving 4 bases between. This CDR3 is 12 amino acids long. Germline CDR1 reads SGHTA; CDR2 reads FQGNSA. CDR3 residues: CASSLMDNEQFF. The CDR3 region has the DNA TGTGCCAGCAGCTTAATGGACAATGAGCAGTTCTTC.

V usage is TRBV20-1 and J usage is TRBJ1-2; possibly TRBD1 for D (5 bases). CDR3 length: 12 amino acids. The V gene's germline CDR1 is DFQATT and CDR2 SNEGSKA (reference sequence). Trimming took 5 bases from V and 6 from J, leaving 13 bases between them. CDR3 in DNA: TGCAGTGCTGTAGACAGATTTCATGGCTACACCTTC. This sequence encodes CSAVDRFHGYTF.

The V gene is TRBV20-1, the J gene TRBJ1-5; TRBD1 aligns across 8 bases. This CDR3 is built from 14 residues. The germline CDR1 and CDR2 sequences are DFQATT and SNEGSKA (reference sequence). V shed 5 bases, J shed 4 bases, and the junction held 7 bases outside the gene matches. CDR3 sequence: CSASQGAINQPQHF. The CDR3 DNA is TGCAGTGCTTCTCAGGGGGCGATAAATCAGCCCCAGCATTTT.